This section outlines one TCR beta chain sequence together with its context. The sample comes from a study of T cells in Graves' hyperthyroidism and ophthalmopathy. The TCR beta CDR3 regions underwent amplification using RNA transcripts as the source. The study used the HTBI primer set for a first-round RT-PCR of the TCR CDR3. TCRdb called the multiplex PCR reads again in MiXCR, with one record for every CDR3 protein. The sample records around 700,000 distinct CDR3 sequences, approximately 18% being singletons. Thyroid ultrasound and orbital computed tomography, with clinical symptoms and serum thyroxine and TRAb, informed diagnoses. The germline CDR1 and CDR2 sequences are MNHEY and SVGAGI. The CDR3 is made up of 12 amino acids. Trimming removed 0 bases from V and 9 bases from J, with 8 bases in between.

V usage is TRBV6-5 and J usage is TRBJ1-1, with D unclear. The specimen was blood. The receptor comes from a woman between 50 and 59 years old with Graves' hyperthyroidism that later progressed to Graves' ophthalmopathy. For the CDR3, the DNA is TGTGCCAGCAGTTACTCGAGGGATAAAGCTTTCTTT. Its translation: CASSYSRDKAFF.